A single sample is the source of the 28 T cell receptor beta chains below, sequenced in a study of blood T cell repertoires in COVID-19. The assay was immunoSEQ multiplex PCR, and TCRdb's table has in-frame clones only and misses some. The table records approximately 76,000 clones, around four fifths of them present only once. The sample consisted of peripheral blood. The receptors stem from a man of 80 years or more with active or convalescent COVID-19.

CDR3 in amino acids: CASSPEGYEQYF. CDR3 DNA sequence: TGTGCCAGTAGTCCAGAGGGTTACGAGCAGTACTTC. The chain employs TRBV19 and TRBJ2-7, with D possibly matching TRBD2 (5 bases). This CDR3 contains 12 residues. Germline V CDR1 and CDR2: LNHDA, SQIVND (reference sequence). V was shortened by 5 bases and J by 4 bases, with 9 bases between the two germline ends.

The CDR3 sequence is CASSDFRGTGGKETEAFF. In DNA form, the CDR3 reads TGTGCCAGCAGTGATTTTCGGGGGACAGGGGGAAAGGAAACTGAAGCTTTCTTT. This sequence joins TRBV6-1 and TRBJ1-1; 11 bases align to TRBD1. The length of the CDR3 is 18 residues. CDR1 MNHNS and CDR2 SASEGT come from the germline V gene. V was clipped by 3 bases and J by 5 bases; unmatched bases: 14.

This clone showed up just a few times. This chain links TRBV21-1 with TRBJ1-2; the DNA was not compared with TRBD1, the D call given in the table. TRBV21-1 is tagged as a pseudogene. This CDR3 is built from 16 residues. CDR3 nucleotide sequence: TGTGCCAGCACCCTGGGGGCGCGGAGCATTTACGGCGGCTACACCTTC. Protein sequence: CASTLGARSIYGGYTF.

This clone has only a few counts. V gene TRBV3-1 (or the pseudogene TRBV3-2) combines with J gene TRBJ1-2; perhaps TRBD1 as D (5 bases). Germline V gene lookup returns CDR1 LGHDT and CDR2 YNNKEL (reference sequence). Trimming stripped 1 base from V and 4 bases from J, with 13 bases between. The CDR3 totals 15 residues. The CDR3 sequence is CASSQVPGQIYGYTF. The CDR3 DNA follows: TGTGCCAGCAGCCAAGTACCTGGACAAATCTATGGCTACACCTTC.

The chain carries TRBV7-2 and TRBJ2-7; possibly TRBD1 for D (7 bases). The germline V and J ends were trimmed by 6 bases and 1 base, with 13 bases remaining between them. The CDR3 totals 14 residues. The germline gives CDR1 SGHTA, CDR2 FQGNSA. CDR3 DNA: TGTGCCAGCAGTCCTCAGGGGGGTTCCTACGAGCAGTACTTC. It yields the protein CASSPQGGSYEQYF.

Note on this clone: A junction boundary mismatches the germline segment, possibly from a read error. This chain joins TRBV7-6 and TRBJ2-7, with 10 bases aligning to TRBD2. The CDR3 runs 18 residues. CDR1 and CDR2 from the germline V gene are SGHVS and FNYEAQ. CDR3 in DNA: TGTGCCAGCAGATTAGAGGTGCTAGCGGGAGTAGCTGGGTACGAGCAGTACTTC. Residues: CASRLEVLAGVAGYEQYF.

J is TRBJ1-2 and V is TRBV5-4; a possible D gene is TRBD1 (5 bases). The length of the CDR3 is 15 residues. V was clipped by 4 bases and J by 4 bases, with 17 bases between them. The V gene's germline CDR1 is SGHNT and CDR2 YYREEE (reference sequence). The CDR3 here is CASSAGTQQIYGYTF. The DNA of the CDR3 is TGTGCCAGCAGCGCCGGGACTCAGCAGATCTATGGCTACACCTTC.

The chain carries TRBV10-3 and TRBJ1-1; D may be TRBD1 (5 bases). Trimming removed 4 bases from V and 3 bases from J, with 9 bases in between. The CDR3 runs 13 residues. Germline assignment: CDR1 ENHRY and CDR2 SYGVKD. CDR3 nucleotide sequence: TGTGCCATCAGTGTTCAGGGTTACACTGAAGCTTTCTTT. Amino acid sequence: CAISVQGYTEAFF.

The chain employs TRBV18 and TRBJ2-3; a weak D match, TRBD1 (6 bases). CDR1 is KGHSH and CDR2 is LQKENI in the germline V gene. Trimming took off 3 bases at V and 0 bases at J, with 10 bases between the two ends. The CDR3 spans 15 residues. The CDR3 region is CASSPDRRSTDTQYF. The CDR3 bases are TGTGCCAGCTCACCGGACAGACGGAGCACAGATACGCAGTATTTT.

The CDR3 DNA reads TGCAGTGCTAGTCCGGGGGGTCCGAACACCGGGGAGCTGTTTTTT. Translating gives CSASPGGPNTGELFF. The rearrangement uses TRBV20-1 and TRBJ2-2; the match to TRBD2 covers 7 bases. The CDR3 is 15 amino acids. The J segment lost 0 bases and the V segment lost 3 bases, leaving 4 bases of the junction unmatched. The germline V gene encodes CDR1 DFQATT and CDR2 SNEGSKA (reference sequence).

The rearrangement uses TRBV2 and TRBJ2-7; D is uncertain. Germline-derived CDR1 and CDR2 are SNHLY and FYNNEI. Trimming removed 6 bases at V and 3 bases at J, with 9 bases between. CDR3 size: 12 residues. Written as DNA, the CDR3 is TGTGCCAGCAGAGACTCTTTCTACGAGCAGTACTTC. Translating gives CASRDSFYEQYF.

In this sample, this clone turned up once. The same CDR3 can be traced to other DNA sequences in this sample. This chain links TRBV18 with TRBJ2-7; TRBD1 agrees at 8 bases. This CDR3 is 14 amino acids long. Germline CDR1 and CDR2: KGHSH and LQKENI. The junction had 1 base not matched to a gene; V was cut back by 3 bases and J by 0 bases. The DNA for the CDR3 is TGTGCCAGCTCACCCGGGACAGGCTCCTACGAGCAGTACTTC. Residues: CASSPGTGSYEQYF.

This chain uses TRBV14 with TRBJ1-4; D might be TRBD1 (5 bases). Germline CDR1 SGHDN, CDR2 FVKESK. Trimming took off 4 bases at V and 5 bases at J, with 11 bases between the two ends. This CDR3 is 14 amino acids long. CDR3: CASSRRVPNEKLFF. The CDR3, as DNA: TGTGCCAGCAGCCGCAGGGTCCCGAATGAAAAACTGTTTTTT.

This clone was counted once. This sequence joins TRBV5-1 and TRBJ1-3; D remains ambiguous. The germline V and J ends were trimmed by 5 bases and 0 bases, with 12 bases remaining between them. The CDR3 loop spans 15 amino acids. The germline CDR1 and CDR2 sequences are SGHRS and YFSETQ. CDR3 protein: CASRPDGSSGNTIYF. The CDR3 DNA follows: TGCGCCAGCAGACCGGACGGGAGCTCTGGAAACACCATATATTTT. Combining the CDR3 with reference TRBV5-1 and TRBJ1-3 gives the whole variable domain KAGVTQTPRYLIKTRGQQVTLSCSPISGHRSVSWYQQTPGQGLQFLFEYFSETQRNKGNFPGRFSGRQFSNSRSEMNVSTLELGDSALYLCASRPDGSSGNTIYFGEGSWLTVV.

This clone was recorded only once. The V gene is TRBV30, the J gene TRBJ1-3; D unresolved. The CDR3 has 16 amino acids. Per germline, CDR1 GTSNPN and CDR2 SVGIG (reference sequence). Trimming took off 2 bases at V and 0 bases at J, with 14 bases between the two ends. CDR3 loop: CAWSLRGTRSGNTIYF. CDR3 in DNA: TGTGCCTGGAGTCTCCGCGGTACCCGCTCTGGAAACACCATATATTTT.

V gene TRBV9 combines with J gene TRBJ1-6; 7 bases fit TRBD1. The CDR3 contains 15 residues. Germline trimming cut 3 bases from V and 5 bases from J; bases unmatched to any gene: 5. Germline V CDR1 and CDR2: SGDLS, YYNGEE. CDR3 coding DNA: TGTGCCAGCAGCGCCCGAACAGGGGATAATTCACCCCTCCACTTT. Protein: CASSARTGDNSPLHF.

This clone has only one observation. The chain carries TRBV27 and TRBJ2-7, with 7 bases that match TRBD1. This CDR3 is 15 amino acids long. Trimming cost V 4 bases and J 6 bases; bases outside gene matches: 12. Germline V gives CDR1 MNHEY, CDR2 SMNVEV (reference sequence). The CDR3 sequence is CASSSTWTGGGEQYF. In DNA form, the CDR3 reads TGTGCCAGCAGTTCGACTTGGACAGGTGGTGGCGAGCAGTACTTC.

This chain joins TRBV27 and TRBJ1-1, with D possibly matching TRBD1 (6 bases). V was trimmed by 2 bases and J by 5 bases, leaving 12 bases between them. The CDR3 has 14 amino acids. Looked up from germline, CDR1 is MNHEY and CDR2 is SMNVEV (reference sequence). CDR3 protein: CASSLQGRGTEAFF. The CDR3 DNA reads TGTGCCAGCAGTTTACAGGGCAGGGGAACTGAAGCTTTCTTT.

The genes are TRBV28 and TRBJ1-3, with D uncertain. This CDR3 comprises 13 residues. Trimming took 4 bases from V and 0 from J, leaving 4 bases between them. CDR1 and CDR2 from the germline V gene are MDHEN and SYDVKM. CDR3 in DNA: TGTGCCAGCAGTTCTAGCTCTGGAAACACCATATATTTT. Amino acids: CASSSSSGNTIYF.

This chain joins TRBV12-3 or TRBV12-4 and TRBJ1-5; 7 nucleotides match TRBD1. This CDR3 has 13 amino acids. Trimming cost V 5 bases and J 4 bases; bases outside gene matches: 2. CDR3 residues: CASSKQGNQPQHF. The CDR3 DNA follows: TGTGCCAGCAGTAAACAGGGGAATCAGCCCCAGCATTTT.

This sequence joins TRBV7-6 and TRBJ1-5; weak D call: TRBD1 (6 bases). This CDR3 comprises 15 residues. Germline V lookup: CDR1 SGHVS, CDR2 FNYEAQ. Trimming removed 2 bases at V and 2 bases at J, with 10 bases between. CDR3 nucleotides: TGTGCCAGCAGCTTATTAGGGGGTGGCAATCAGCCCCAGCATTTT. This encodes CASSLLGGGNQPQHF. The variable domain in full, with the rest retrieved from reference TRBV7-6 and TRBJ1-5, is GAGVSQSPRYKVTKRGQDVALRCDPISGHVSLYWYRQALGQGPEFLTYFNYEAQQDKSGLPNDRFSAERPEGSISTLTIQRTEQRDSAMYRCASSLLGGGNQPQHFGDGTRLSIL.

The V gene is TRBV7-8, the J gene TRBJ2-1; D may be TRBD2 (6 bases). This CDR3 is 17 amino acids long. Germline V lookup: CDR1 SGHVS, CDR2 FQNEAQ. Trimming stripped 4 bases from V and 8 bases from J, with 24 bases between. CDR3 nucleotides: TGTGCCAGCAGCTACCCCCTGAACTCGGGGGAGGTATATGAGCAGTTCTTC. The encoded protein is CASSYPLNSGEVYEQFF.

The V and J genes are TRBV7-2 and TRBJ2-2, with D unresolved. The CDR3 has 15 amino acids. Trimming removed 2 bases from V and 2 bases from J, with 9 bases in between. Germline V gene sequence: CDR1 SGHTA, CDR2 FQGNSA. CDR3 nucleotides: TGTGCCAGCAGCTTATACAGAACTAACACCGGGGAGCTGTTTTTT. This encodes CASSLYRTNTGELFF.

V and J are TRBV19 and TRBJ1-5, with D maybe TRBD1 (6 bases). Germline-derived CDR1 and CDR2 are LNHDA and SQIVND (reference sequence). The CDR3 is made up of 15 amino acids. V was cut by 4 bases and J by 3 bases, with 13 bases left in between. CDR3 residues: CASSTPDRPNQPQHF. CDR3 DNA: TGTGCCAGTAGTACCCCGGACAGACCCAATCAGCCCCAGCATTTT. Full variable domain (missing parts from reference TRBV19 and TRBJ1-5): DGGITQSPKYLFRKEGQNVTLSCEQNLNHDAMYWYRQDPGQGLRLIYYSQIVNDFQKGDIAEGYSVSREKKESFPLTVTSAQKNPTAFYLCASSTPDRPNQPQHFGDGTRLSIL.

CDR3 protein: CASSLSLYSGRAKKTQYF. Here the CDR3 DNA reads TGCGCCAGCAGCTTGTCTCTCTATAGCGGGAGGGCCAAGAAGACCCAGTACTTC. The rearrangement joins TRBV5-1 to TRBJ2-5, with TRBD2 matching over 11 bases. Trimming took 1 base from V and 6 from J; bases not matched to a gene: 14. The CDR3 runs to 18 residues. The germline gives CDR1 SGHRS, CDR2 YFSETQ.

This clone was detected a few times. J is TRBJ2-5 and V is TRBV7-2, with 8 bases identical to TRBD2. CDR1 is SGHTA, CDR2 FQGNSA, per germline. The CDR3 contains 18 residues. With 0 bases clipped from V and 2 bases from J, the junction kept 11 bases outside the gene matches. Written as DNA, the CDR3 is TGTGCCAGCAGCTTAGCGAGGACTATAGCGGGACGACAAGAGACCCAGTACTTC. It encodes CASSLARTIAGRQETQYF.

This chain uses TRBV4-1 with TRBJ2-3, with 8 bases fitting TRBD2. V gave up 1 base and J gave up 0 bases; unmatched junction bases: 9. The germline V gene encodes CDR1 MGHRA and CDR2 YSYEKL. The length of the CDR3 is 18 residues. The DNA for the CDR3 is TGCGCCAGCAGCCAAGGGACTACTAGCGGCCCTAGCACAGATACGCAGTATTTT. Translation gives CASSQGTTSGPSTDTQYF.

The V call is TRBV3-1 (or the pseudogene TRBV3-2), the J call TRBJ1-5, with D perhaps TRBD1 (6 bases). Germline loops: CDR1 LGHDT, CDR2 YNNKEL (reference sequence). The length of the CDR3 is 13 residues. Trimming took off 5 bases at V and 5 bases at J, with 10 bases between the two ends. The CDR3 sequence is CASSFRTDQPQHF. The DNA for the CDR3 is TGTGCCAGCAGCTTCCGGACAGATCAGCCCCAGCATTTT.